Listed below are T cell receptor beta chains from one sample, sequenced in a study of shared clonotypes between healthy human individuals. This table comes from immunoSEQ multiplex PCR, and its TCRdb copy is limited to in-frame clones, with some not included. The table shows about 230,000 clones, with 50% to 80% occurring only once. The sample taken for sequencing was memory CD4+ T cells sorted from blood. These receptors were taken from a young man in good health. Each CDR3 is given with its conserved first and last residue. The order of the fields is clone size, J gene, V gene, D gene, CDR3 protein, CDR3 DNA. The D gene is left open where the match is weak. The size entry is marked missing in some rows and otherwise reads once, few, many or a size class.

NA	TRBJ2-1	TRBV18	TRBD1	CASSPRTGSNEQFF	TGTGCCAGCTCACCGCGGACAGGAAGCAATGAGCAGTTCTTC
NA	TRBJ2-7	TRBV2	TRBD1	CASSKDTRGQSGEQYF	TGTGCCAGCAGCAAAGACACCAGGGGGCAATCAGGCGAGCAGTACTTC
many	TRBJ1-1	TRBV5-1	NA	CASSQEPNTEAFF	TGCGCCAGCAGCCAAGAACCCAACACTGAAGCTTTCTTT
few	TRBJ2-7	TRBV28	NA	CASSPFGQPQPYEQYF	TGTGCCAGCAGTCCCTTCGGACAGCCACAACCCTACGAGCAGTACTTC
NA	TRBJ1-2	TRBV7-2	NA	CASSEVFSDGYTF	TGTGCCAGCAGCGAAGTTTTCTCGGATGGCTACACCTTC
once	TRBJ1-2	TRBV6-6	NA	CASRQGIRGYTF	TGTGCCAGCAGACAGGGAATTCGGGGCTACACCTTC
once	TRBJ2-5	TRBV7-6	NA	CASSFESGGVSETQYF	TGTGCCAGCAGCTTTGAATCAGGGGGGGTGTCAGAGACCCAGTACTTC
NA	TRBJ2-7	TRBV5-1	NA	CASSLSGIEYEQYF	TGCGCCAGCAGCTTGTCAGGGATAGAGTACGAGCAGTACTTC
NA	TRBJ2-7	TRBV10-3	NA	CAISEGGYEQYF	TGTGCCATCAGTGAGGGCGGTTACGAGCAGTACTTC
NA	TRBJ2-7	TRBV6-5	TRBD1	CASSKSGTGNEQYF	TGTGCCAGCAGCAAATCAGGGACAGGGAACGAGCAGTACTTC
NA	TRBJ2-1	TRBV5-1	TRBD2	CASSAIKAGASYNEQFF	TGCGCCAGCAGCGCTATTAAAGCGGGAGCCTCCTACAATGAGCAGTTCTTC
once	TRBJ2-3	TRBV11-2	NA	CASSLPGADTQYF	TGTGCCAGCAGCTTACCCGGGGCAGATACGCAGTATTTT
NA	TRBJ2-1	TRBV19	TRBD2	CASSTGLAGGPMPHEQFF	TGTGCCAGTAGTACGGGGCTAGCGGGAGGGCCGATGCCTCATGAGCAGTTCTTC
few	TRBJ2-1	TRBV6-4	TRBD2	CASSDTSGNNEQFF	TGTGCCAGCAGTGACACTAGCGGGAACAATGAGCAGTTCTTC
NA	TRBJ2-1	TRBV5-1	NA	CASSDGGGNEQFF	TGCGCCAGCAGTGACGGAGGGGGCAATGAGCAGTTCTTC
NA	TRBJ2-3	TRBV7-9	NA	CASSSSPGRDADTQYF	TGTGCCAGCAGTTCCTCCCCGGGCAGGGATGCAGATACGCAGTATTTT
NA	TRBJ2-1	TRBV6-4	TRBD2	CASSAAGGKQFF	TGTGCCAGCAGTGCGGCGGGAGGGAAGCAGTTCTTC
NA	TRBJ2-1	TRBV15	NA	CATSRDLNNEQFF	TGTGCCACCAGCAGAGATCTGAATAATGAGCAGTTCTTC
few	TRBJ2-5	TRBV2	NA	CARNLADQETQYF	TGTGCCAGAAACCTAGCAGACCAAGAGACCCAGTACTTC
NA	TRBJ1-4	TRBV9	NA	CASSVAAATNEKLFF	TGTGCCAGCAGCGTAGCAGCTGCAACTAATGAAAAACTGTTTTTT
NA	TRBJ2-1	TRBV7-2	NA	CASRVGLLNEQFF	TGTGCCAGCAGGGTAGGACTATTAAATGAGCAGTTCTTC
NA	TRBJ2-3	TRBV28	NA	CASSSNTDTQYF	TGTGCCAGCAGTTCGAACACAGATACGCAGTATTTT
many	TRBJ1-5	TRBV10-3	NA	CAISATNQPQHF	TGTGCCATCAGTGCCACGAATCAGCCCCAGCATTTT
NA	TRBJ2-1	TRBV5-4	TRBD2	CASSPVGGTTPNEQFF	TGTGCCAGCAGCCCGGTTGGGGGGACTACTCCCAATGAGCAGTTCTTC
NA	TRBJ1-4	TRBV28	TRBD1	CASSLGQGYGEKLFF	TGTGCCAGCAGTTTGGGACAGGGATACGGTGAAAAACTGTTTTTT
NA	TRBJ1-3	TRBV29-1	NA	CSARGGSGNTIYF	TGCAGCGCCCGGGGGGGCTCTGGAAACACCATATATTTT
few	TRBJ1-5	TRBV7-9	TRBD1	CASSLSGQGNQPQHF	TGTGCCAGCAGCTTGTCGGGACAGGGTAATCAGCCCCAGCATTTT
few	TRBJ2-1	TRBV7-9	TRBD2	CASSLRRTSGTNEQFF	TGTGCCAGCAGCTTACGAAGGACTAGCGGGACCAATGAGCAGTTCTTC
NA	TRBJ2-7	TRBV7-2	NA	CASSLFGVGQYF	TGTGCCAGCAGCTTATTCGGCGTTGGGCAGTACTTC
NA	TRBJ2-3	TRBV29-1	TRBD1	CSVRTGLPRVDTQYF	TGCAGCGTTAGGACAGGGCTCCCTAGGGTGGATACGCAGTATTTT
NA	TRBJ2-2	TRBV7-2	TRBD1	CASSKTGAGTGELFF	TGTGCCAGCAGCAAGACAGGGGCGGGCACCGGGGAGCTGTTTTTT
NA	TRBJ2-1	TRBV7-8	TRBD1	CASSERSGTGLFNEQFF	TGTGCCAGCAGCGAACGCTCCGGGACAGGACTGTTCAATGAGCAGTTCTTC
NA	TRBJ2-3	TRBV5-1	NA	CASSLIPADTQYF	TGCGCCAGCAGCTTGATCCCCGCAGATACGCAGTATTTT
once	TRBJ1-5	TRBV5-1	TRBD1	CASSLSPGQSNQPQHF	TGCGCCAGCAGCTTGTCCCCGGGACAGAGCAATCAGCCCCAGCATTTT
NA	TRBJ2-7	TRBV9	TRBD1	CASSVGDSLPYEQYF	TGTGCCAGCAGCGTTGGGGACAGCTTACCCTACGAGCAGTACTTC
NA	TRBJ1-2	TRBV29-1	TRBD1	CSAGDTGGPSYGYTF	TGCAGCGCAGGGGATACAGGGGGGCCTTCCTATGGCTACACCTTC
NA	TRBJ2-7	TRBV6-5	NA	CASRARGLSSYEQYF	TGTGCCAGCAGGGCCCGGGGTCTGAGCTCCTACGAGCAGTACTTC
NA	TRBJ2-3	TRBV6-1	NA	CASTRTDTQYF	TGTGCCAGCACACGCACAGATACGCAGTATTTT
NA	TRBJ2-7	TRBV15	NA	CATSRDSSGPYEQYF	TGTGCCACCAGCAGAGATTCTTCAGGTCCCTACGAGCAGTACTTC
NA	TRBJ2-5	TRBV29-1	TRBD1	CSGRTGGYGRYQETQYF	TGCAGCGGGCGAACAGGGGGCTACGGAAGGTACCAAGAGACCCAGTACTTC
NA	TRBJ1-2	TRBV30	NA	CAWSRGNYGYTF	TGTGCCTGGAGTAGGGGAAACTATGGCTACACCTTC
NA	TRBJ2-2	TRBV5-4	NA	CASSLHSGRTGELFF	TGTGCCAGCAGCTTGCACAGCGGGCGGACCGGGGAGCTGTTTTTT
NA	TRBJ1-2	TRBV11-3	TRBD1	CASSLNQGQGYTF	TGTGCCAGCAGCTTAAATCAGGGACAGGGCTACACCTTC
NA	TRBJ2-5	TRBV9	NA	CASSARPGETQYF	TGTGCCAGCAGCGCGCGACCGGGGGAGACCCAGTACTTC
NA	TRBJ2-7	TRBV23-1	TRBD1	CASSKQGGALVDSSYEQYF	TGCGCCAGCAGTAAACAGGGGGGCGCCTTAGTCGACAGCTCCTACGAGCAGTACTTC